These 31 T cell receptor beta chains were sequenced from one sample in a study of CD8 T cells in ankylosing spondylitis. General study findings and limits: Ankylosing spondylitis blood seemed to carry a telltale TCR beta motif made of several highly homologous variants.

TCRdb reprocessed the 5' RACE reads with MiXCR, giving one entry per CDR3 protein. The sample shows around 540,000 distinct CDR3 sequences, roughly 13% of them seen only once. Their antigen targets remain unknown. What was sequenced was blood, either unsorted or a sorted T cell fraction (not recorded which). These receptors were taken from a male donor with ankylosing spondylitis.

The J gene is TRBJ1-4, the V gene TRBV5-1; no clear D gene. In germline, CDR1 is SGHRS, CDR2 YFSETQ. CDR3 length: 14 residues. Between the trimmed V and J ends, which lost 0 bases and 7 bases, there was a span of 10 bases. CDR3 DNA: TGCGCCAGCAGCTTGGGCCCCCGAGGTGAAAAACTGTTTTTT. Amino acids: CASSLGPRGEKLFF. Filled out from reference TRBV5-1 and TRBJ1-4, the complete variable domain reads KAGVTQTPRYLIKTRGQQVTLSCSPISGHRSVSWYQQTPGQGLQFLFEYFSETQRNKGNFPGRFSGRQFSNSRSEMNVSTLELGDSALYLCASSLGPRGEKLFFGSGTQLSVL.

This clonotype was counted a few times. The chain joins TRBV6-1 to TRBJ1-2, with D perhaps matching TRBD1 (6 bases). Looked up from germline, CDR1 is MNHNS and CDR2 is SASEGT. The CDR3 sequence is 16 residues long. Trimming left V 5 bases short and J 0 bases short, with 16 bases between. This chain's CDR3 is CASSHRTERANYGYTF. In DNA form, the CDR3 reads TGTGCCAGCAGTCATCGGACAGAACGGGCTAACTATGGCTACACCTTC.

This clonotype was picked up many times. The rearrangement uses TRBV5-1 and TRBJ2-1, with TRBD2 as a possible D gene (6 bases). This CDR3 comprises 15 residues. The germline gives CDR1 SGHRS, CDR2 YFSETQ. V was clipped by 0 bases and J by 6 bases, with 13 bases between them. CDR3 sequence reads: CASSLANLASNEQFF. As DNA, the CDR3 is TGCGCCAGCAGCTTGGCCAATCTAGCGTCCAATGAGCAGTTCTTC.

This clonotype occurred a few times. This rearrangement joins TRBV4-2 to TRBJ2-7, with D perhaps being TRBD1 or TRBD2 (5 bases each). V lost 0 bases and J lost 3, with 12 bases in between. From germline, CDR1 is LGHNA and CDR2 YNFKEQ. This CDR3 has 15 residues. CDR3 residues: CASSQEKAGSYEQYF. The CDR3 DNA reads TGTGCCAGCAGCCAAGAAAAGGCAGGGAGCTACGAGCAGTACTTC.

This clonotype was seen a handful of times. V is TRBV20-1 and J is TRBJ2-3; the D gene is possibly TRBD2 (5 bases). Germline lookup yields CDR1 DFQATT and CDR2 SNEGSKA (reference sequence). This CDR3 is 15 amino acids long. Trimming took off 0 bases at V and 0 bases at J, with 10 bases between the two ends. The CDR3 DNA reads as TGCAGTGCTAGAGAGGGCGGGCCCAGCACAGATACGCAGTATTTT. Its protein is CSAREGGPSTDTQYF.

This clonotype was picked up many times. This rearrangement joins TRBV5-1 to TRBJ2-7; D might be TRBD1 or TRBD2, each matching 5 bases. The V gene lost 4 bases and the J gene lost 2 bases, with 13 bases spanning the gap. The CDR3 spans 14 residues. From germline, CDR1 is SGHRS and CDR2 YFSETQ. The CDR3 here is CASSPRQGPYEQYF. For the CDR3, the DNA is TGCGCCAGCAGCCCACGTCAGGGACCCTACGAGCAGTACTTC.

In its sample, this clonotype was seen a few times. The genes are TRBV2 and TRBJ1-6; 8 bases match TRBD1. Losses at the gene ends were 6 bases for V and 0 bases for J; bases not matched to a gene: 7. Germline V gives CDR1 SNHLY, CDR2 FYNNEI. The CDR3 is made up of 17 amino acids. CDR3 sequence (DNA): TGTGCCAGCAGGTCGACAGGGGCCTACTCCTATAATTCACCCCTCCACTTT. It specifies CASRSTGAYSYNSPLHF.

The chain carries TRBV6-1 and TRBJ2-1; maybe TRBD1 (6 bases). CDR3 length equals 15 residues. Germline assignment: CDR1 MNHNS and CDR2 SASEGT. Between the trimmed V and J ends, which lost 6 bases and 0 bases, there was a span of 12 bases. This chain's CDR3 is CASRGAWGSYNEQFF. The CDR3 DNA follows: TGTGCCAGCAGGGGGGCCTGGGGCTCCTACAATGAGCAGTTCTTC.

This clonotype was found many times. The chain uses TRBV11-2 and TRBJ2-1, with 16 bases lining up with TRBD2. CDR3 size: 15 residues. Germline V gene data show CDR1 as SGHAT and CDR2 as FQNNGV. The V gene end was trimmed by 4 bases and the J gene end by 9 bases; junction bases not matched to a gene: 3. CDR3 bases: TGTGCCAGCAGCTCGGGACTAGCGGGAGGGGGTGAGCAGTTCTTC. It encodes CASSSGLAGGGEQFF. Based on the CDR3 plus reference TRBV11-2 and TRBJ2-1, the full variable domain is EAGVAQSPRYKIIEKRQSVAFWCNPISGHATLYWYQQILGQGPKLLIQFQNNGVVDDSQLPKDRFSAERLKGVDSTLKIQPAKLEDSAVYLCASSSGLAGGGEQFFGPGTRLTVL.

The chain couples TRBV7-8 to TRBJ1-6; TRBD1 matches 8 bases. Germline V lookup: CDR1 SGHVS, CDR2 FQNEAQ. The CDR3 length is 15 residues. V was clipped by 2 bases and J by 7 bases; unmatched bases: 4. The chain's CDR3 is CASSLRTGSNSPLHF. The CDR3 nucleotides read TGTGCCAGCAGCTTAAGGACAGGGTCAAATTCACCCCTCCACTTT.

This clonotype came up a few times. This sequence joins TRBV3-1 and TRBJ2-3, with D perhaps matching TRBD2 (6 bases). Between the trimmed V and J ends, which lost 2 bases and 2 bases, there was a span of 14 bases. Germline V gene data show CDR1 as LGHDT and CDR2 as YNNKEL (reference sequence). The CDR3 length is 16 residues. CDR3 amino acids: CASSQRPRGLTDTQYF. The CDR3 DNA is TGTGCCAGCAGCCAAAGGCCGCGGGGACTCACAGATACGCAGTATTTT.

The rearrangement uses TRBV6-2 or TRBV6-3 and TRBJ2-7; D remains ambiguous. The V end was cut by 2 bases, the J end by 2 bases, with 10 bases between. The CDR3 totals 14 residues. The germline V gene encodes CDR1 MNHEY and CDR2 SVGEGT. Written as DNA, the CDR3 is TGTGCCAGCAGTTACCCCAGAACACCCTACGAGCAGTACGTC. This translates into CASSYPRTPYEQYV.

This clonotype has more than one count but fewer than ten. The chain employs TRBV15 and TRBJ1-4, with D unclear. V lost 0 bases, J lost 3 bases, and 8 bases lay in between. Germline V gene lookup returns CDR1 LNHNV and CDR2 YYDKDF (reference sequence). The CDR3 totals 15 residues. DNA of the CDR3: TGTGCCACCAGCAGAGAGAGGACCCCTAATGAAAAACTGTTTTTT. Amino acid sequence: CATSRERTPNEKLFF. The full variable domain, completed using reference TRBV15 and TRBJ1-4, is DAMVIQNPRYQVTQFGKPVTLSCSQTLNHNVMYWYQQKSSQAPKLLFHYYDKDFNNEADTPDNFQSRRPNTSFCFLDIRSPGLGDTAMYLCATSRERTPNEKLFFGSGTQLSVL.

Many counts were recorded for this clonotype. This sequence joins TRBV4-1 and TRBJ2-1, with a weak D call TRBD1 (6 bases). Germline V gives CDR1 MGHRA, CDR2 YSYEKL. Trimming took off 0 bases at V and 9 bases at J, with 15 bases between the two ends. This CDR3 has 15 residues. DNA for the CDR3: TGCGCCAGCAGCCAAGATCTCTCTAGGGGGAGTGAGCAGTTCTTC. It codes for CASSQDLSRGSEQFF.

This clonotype was detected only a few times. The rearrangement uses TRBV27 and TRBJ1-1, with TRBD1 as a possible D gene (6 bases). This CDR3 comprises 15 residues. Trimming shortened V by 2 bases and J by 5 bases, and 15 bases separated the two germline ends. Germline CDR1 and CDR2: MNHEY and SMNVEV (reference sequence). DNA of the CDR3: TGTGCCAGCAGTTTAATGCAGGGGTTAGGTACTGAAGCTTTCTTT. Translation gives CASSLMQGLGTEAFF.

The J gene is TRBJ1-1, the V gene TRBV7-2; D not certain. CDR3 length equals 15 residues. In germline, CDR1 is SGHTA, CDR2 FQGNSA. V was pared by 0 bases and J by 2 bases, with 10 bases between. CDR3 bases: TGTGCCAGCAGCTTAGCCCCGGGTGGCAACACTGAAGCTTTCTTT. Its translation is CASSLAPGGNTEAFF.

The rearrangement uses TRBV11-2 and TRBJ2-2, with D possibly being TRBD2 (5 bases). Per the germline V gene, CDR1 is SGHAT and CDR2 is FQNNGV. The V and J ends lost 0 bases and 3 bases respectively, with 8 bases between them. This CDR3 has 15 amino acids. CDR3 in amino acids: CASSLDPGYTGELFF. The CDR3 DNA sequence: TGTGCCAGCAGCTTAGATCCGGGGTACACCGGGGAGCTGTTTTTT.

This clonotype was picked up many times. The J gene is TRBJ2-2, the V gene TRBV7-8, with 8 bases fitting TRBD1. The CDR3 has 17 amino acids. Trimming at V came to 1 base and at J to 1 base, leaving 5 bases not matched to a gene. CDR1 is SGHVS, CDR2 FQNEAQ, per germline. In DNA, the CDR3 is TGTGCCAGCAGCTTAGACTCGGGACAGGTGAACACCGGGGAGCTGTTTTTT. This codes for CASSLDSGQVNTGELFF.

This clonotype was counted a few times. The genes are TRBV7-9 and TRBJ1-1; D may be TRBD1 (5 bases). The length of the CDR3 is 14 residues. V lost 5 bases and J 3 bases, leaving 13 bases between the germline ends. Germline CDR1 is SEHNR and CDR2 is FQNEAQ (reference sequence). The CDR3 DNA follows: TGTGCCAGCAGCCGCCGGGGCAGGGACACTGAAGCTTTCTTT. Protein: CASSRRGRDTEAFF.

The rearrangement links TRBV12-3 or TRBV12-4 to TRBJ2-1; D is unclear. The CDR3 sequence is 14 residues long. The V gene lost 5 bases and the J gene lost 9 bases, with 17 bases spanning the gap. The CDR3 DNA is TGTGCCAGCAGTATGCAGACCGAAGTCGGTGAGCAGTTCTTC. Protein sequence: CASSMQTEVGEQFF.

Of note for this clonotype: One end of the junction varies from germline; a read error may be responsible. The chain recombines TRBV3-1 with TRBJ2-7; 9 bases match TRBD2. The CDR3 covers 12 residues. The germline gives CDR1 LGHDT, CDR2 YNNKEL (reference sequence). The CDR3 region has the DNA TGTGCCAGCAGCCATCGCGGGAGGGCTCTCCGCTTC. Protein product: CASSHRGRALRF.

The J gene is TRBJ1-2, the V gene TRBV19; 9 nucleotides line up with TRBD1. V lost 3 bases to trimming and J lost 6 bases; unmatched junction nucleotides: 2. Germline values: CDR1 LNHDA, CDR2 SQIVND (reference sequence). This CDR3 contains 13 residues. The CDR3 nucleotides read TGTGCCAGTAGTATTGGGACAGGGAATGGCTACACCTTC. Translation: CASSIGTGNGYTF.

This clonotype has ten or more counts. This chain connects TRBV15 to TRBJ2-1; possibly TRBD2 for D (5 bases). This CDR3 is built from 15 residues. Trimming stripped 1 base from V and 9 bases from J, with 16 bases between. Germline V CDR1 and CDR2: LNHNV, YYDKDF (reference sequence). The CDR3 is CATSRAQATRGEQFF. Written as DNA, the CDR3 is TGTGCCACCAGCAGAGCTCAAGCAACTCGGGGTGAGCAGTTCTTC.

This clonotype has a handful of counts. The V call is TRBV15, the J call TRBJ2-7, with D unclear. The CDR3 loop spans 13 amino acids. CDR1 and CDR2 from the germline V gene are LNHNV and YYDKDF (reference sequence). Between the trimmed V and J ends, which lost 8 bases and 1 base, there was a span of 12 bases. The CDR3 is CATPKGGSYEQYV. In DNA, the CDR3 is TGTGCCACCCCCAAGGGCGGTTCCTACGAGCAGTACGTC.

This clonotype was seen a few times. This chain uses TRBV20-1 with TRBJ2-1; perhaps TRBD2 as D (5 bases). Germline-derived CDR1 and CDR2 are DFQATT and SNEGSKA (reference sequence). The V gene lost 0 bases and the J gene lost 3 bases, with 15 bases spanning the gap. CDR3 length equals 16 residues. The CDR3 DNA follows: TGCAGTGCTAGAGAGAGGAGGACCCAAGGCTACAATGAGCAGTTCTTC. Its protein is CSARERRTQGYNEQFF.

This clonotype was seen a few times. The chain links TRBV5-6 to TRBJ2-2; maybe TRBD1 (8 bases). The V end was cut by 2 bases, the J end by 4 bases, with 12 bases between. This CDR3 comprises 15 residues. CDR1 is SGHDT and CDR2 is YYEEEE in the germline V gene. CDR3 residues: CASSLQGGLTGELFF. DNA for the CDR3: TGTGCCAGCAGCTTACAGGGGGGGCTCACCGGGGAGCTGTTTTTT. The full variable domain, completed using reference TRBV5-6 and TRBJ2-2, is DAGVTQSPTHLIKTRGQQVTLRCSPKSGHDTVSWYQQALGQGPQFIFQYYEEEERQRGNFPDRFSGHQFPNYSSELNVNALLLGDSALYLCASSLQGGLTGELFFGEGSRLTVL.

In its sample, this clonotype was seen a few times. The CDR3 here is CASSQAGRTNTGELFF. CDR3 nucleotide sequence: TGTGCCAGCAGCCAGGCCGGCCGGACGAACACCGGGGAGCTGTTTTTT. This chain connects TRBV3-1 to TRBJ2-2; D is unresolved. From germline, CDR1 is LGHDT and CDR2 YNNKEL (reference sequence). Trimming shortened V by 3 bases and J by 0 bases, and 11 bases separated the two germline ends. The CDR3 totals 16 residues.

This chain's CDR3 is CASSQDGAGLVEQFF. In DNA form, the CDR3 reads TGTGCCAGCAGCCAAGATGGGGCAGGGCTAGTTGAGCAGTTCTTC. V usage is TRBV4-2 and J usage is TRBJ2-1; D might be TRBD1 (5 bases). CDR1 and CDR2 (germline): LGHNA, YNFKEQ. The CDR3 covers 15 residues. The germline V and J ends were trimmed by 0 bases and 9 bases, with 15 bases remaining between them.

Details on this clonotype: A much bigger clone sits one base away, suggesting this may be a read error. The V call is TRBV14, the J call TRBJ1-1; D is unclear. Trimming took 0 bases from V and 3 from J, leaving 5 bases between them. CDR1 and CDR2 from the germline V gene are SGHDN and FVKESK. The CDR3 sequence is 13 residues long. In nucleotides, the CDR3 is TGTGCCAGCAGCCAAGATCGCCACACTGAAGCTTTCTTT. Its translation: CASSQDRHTEAFF.

For the CDR3, the DNA is TGTGCCAGCAGTGGACAGGGGGTGAGCTCCTACGAGCAGTACTTC. It encodes CASSGQGVSSYEQYF. The chain couples TRBV7-9 to TRBJ2-7, with TRBD1 identical over 10 bases. This CDR3 spans 15 amino acids. CDR1 and CDR2 (germline): SEHNR, FQNEAQ (reference sequence). J was trimmed by 0 bases and V by 6 bases; bases with no gene match: 5.

This clonotype showed up many times. The chain employs TRBV7-2 and TRBJ2-3; D gene ambiguous. V lost 6 bases and J lost 2, with 15 bases in between. Germline V gene data show CDR1 as SGHTA and CDR2 as FQGNSA. This CDR3 has 15 residues. CDR3 DNA sequence: TGTGCCAGCAGTCCTTTGGCAAGGTCCACAGATACGCAGTATTTT. Amino acids: CASSPLARSTDTQYF.